This T cell receptor (beta chain) was sequenced during a study of T-cell memory formation after mild COVID-19. Turning to the study itself: TCR clusters showed largely donor specificity.

For this clonotype: Its cognate antigen is unknown.

Per germline, CDR1 MNHEY and CDR2 SMNVEV (reference sequence). The CDR3 has 13 amino acids. Trimming took 8 bases from V and 3 from J, leaving 14 bases between them. From 5'RACE with constant-segment primers came TCR alpha and TCR beta cDNA libraries that carried sample barcodes and UMIs. MiXCR, applied by TCRdb to the 5' RACE reads, yields one record per CDR3 protein. The sample yields tens of thousands of distinct CDR3 sequences, 10% to 15% seen once. General observations from the study: The SARS-CoV-2 specificity of second-wave clones reaching peak at day 37 remained unverified.

V is TRBV27 and J is TRBJ2-7, with D perhaps given as TRBD1 or TRBD2 (5 bases each). The receptor comes from an adult woman who had mild COVID-19 (a few samples of this study predate the infection). Cell type and time point are not known. Sequenced: PBMCs or a T cell subset sorted from them (not recorded which). CDR3 protein: CASAGTPYYEQYF. In DNA, the CDR3 is TGTGCCAGCGCCGGGACCCCCTACTACGAGCAGTACTTC.